The following is a TCR beta chain sequence with its context. This sample was included in a study of beta chain features in type 1 diabetes. By way of CD45RO/CCR7/CD25/CD127/CD95/CD27, the CD4+ regulatory, stem cell-like memory, central memory and naive cells were sorted. V was trimmed by 0 bases and J by 8 bases, leaving 11 bases between them. Germline CDR1 reads LNHNV; CDR2 reads YYDKDF (reference sequence). This CDR3 spans 14 amino acids. The entirety of the isolated RNA underwent reverse transcription, so expressed TCRB transcripts were sequenced. The repertoire was sequenced with immunoSEQ multiplex PCR; TCRdb's copy has only in-frame clones and lacks some. The sample has 860,000 or so clones, 17% seen once.

The source is a woman aged 18 to 35 in good health. The chain carries TRBV15 and TRBJ2-1; TRBD1 might be the D (6 bases). Sample: naive CD4+ T cells from blood. CDR3 DNA: TGTGCCACCAGCAGAGATCGCAGGGGTCATGAGCAGTTCTTC. Translating gives CATSRDRRGHEQFF.